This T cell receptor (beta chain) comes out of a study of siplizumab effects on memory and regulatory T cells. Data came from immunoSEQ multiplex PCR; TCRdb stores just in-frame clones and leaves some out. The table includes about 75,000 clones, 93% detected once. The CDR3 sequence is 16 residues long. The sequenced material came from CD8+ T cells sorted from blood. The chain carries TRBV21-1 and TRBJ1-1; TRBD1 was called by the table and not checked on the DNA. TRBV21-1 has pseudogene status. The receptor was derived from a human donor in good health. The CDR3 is CASTEPGRLMPFEAFF. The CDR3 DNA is TGTGCCAGCACCGAGCCCGGCAGGTTGATGCCCTTTGAAGCTTTCTTT.